The present entry profiles one TCR beta chain with its context. Its antigen is unidentified. This specimen belongs to a study of T cells expressing NK-cell markers. Study background: Seropositivity for HCMV was found in seven of the eight sequenced donors, with one seronegative.

Germline V gene data show CDR1 as SQVTM and CDR2 as ANQGSEA. The CDR3 has 14 residues. TCRdb re-called the 5' RACE reads; every CDR3 protein appears as one record, without DNA. This sample's table reports about 550,000 distinct CDR3 sequences. Study-level points and caveats: In a handful of donors, these clonotypes also led the CD3+CD56-NKG2C+ fraction.

The chain joins TRBV29-1 to TRBJ2-5; TCRdb reports TRBD1, a call that lacks DNA to check it against. What was sequenced was blood T cells: a sorted CD56 or NKG2C T cell subset, CD4+ or CD8+ T cells, or bulk PBMC T cells (not recorded which). This sequence originates from a man between 18 and 35 years old in good health. CDR3: CSASRTGIQETQYF.